A single sample is the source of the 12 T cell receptor beta chains below, sequenced in a study of shared clonotypes between healthy human individuals. Naive-designated CD8 cells lacked CD45RO, were positively enriched for CCR7, and omitted terminally differentiated effector memory CD45RA+ cells. Assay: immunoSEQ multiplex PCR; the TCRdb copy retains only in-frame clones and omits some. The sample includes around 2,000,000 clones, 85% to 95% of them seen just once. Source material: naive CD8+ T cells sorted from blood. Receptors originate from a man younger than 35 in good health.

The rearrangement joins TRBV30 to TRBJ2-7; unclear D gene. Germline CDR1 and CDR2: GTSNPN and SVGIG (reference sequence). The CDR3 has 12 amino acids. The germline V and J ends were trimmed by 0 bases and 5 bases, with 8 bases remaining between them. CDR3 sequence: CAWSVGLHEQYF. The CDR3 coding sequence is TGTGCCTGGAGTGTAGGGCTCCACGAGCAGTACTTC.

This chain uses TRBV25-1 with TRBJ2-7; 7 positions match TRBD1. V lost 5 bases, J lost 1 base, and 8 bases stayed unmatched. The CDR3 runs to 15 residues. Germline CDR1 reads MGHDK; CDR2 reads SYGVNS. CDR3 loop: CASSMGQLPSYEQYF. The DNA for the CDR3 is TGTGCCAGCAGTATGGGACAGCTTCCTTCCTACGAGCAGTACTTC.

The chain carries TRBV10-2 and TRBJ2-7; D not certain. CDR3 length: 14 residues. Germline-derived CDR1 and CDR2 are WSHSY and SAAADI. The ends were cut back, 0 bases at V and 3 bases at J, with 9 bases in the middle. This chain's CDR3 is CASSESKWGYEQYF. The CDR3, as DNA: TGCGCCAGCAGTGAGTCGAAATGGGGCTACGAGCAGTACTTC.

In the case of this clone: The identical CDR3 is also encoded by other nucleotide sequences in the sample. The V call is TRBV13, the J call TRBJ2-5; D remains ambiguous. The CDR3 is made up of 12 amino acids. V shed 1 base and J shed 5 bases, with 5 bases lying between them. The germline CDR1 and CDR2 sequences are PRHDT and FYEKMQ (reference sequence). CDR3 sequence reads: CASSLVGETQYF. The DNA for the CDR3 is TGTGCCAGCAGCTTAGTGGGGGAGACCCAGTACTTC.

This clone was counted once. The V gene is TRBV7-8, the J gene TRBJ1-5; TRBD1 might be the D (5 bases). V shed 4 bases and J shed 0 bases, with 19 bases lying between them. Germline CDR1 SGHVS, CDR2 FQNEAQ. The CDR3 sequence is 18 residues long. The CDR3 DNA reads TGTGCCAGCAGCTCGAACGGCAGGGTCGCTTATAGCAATCAGCCCCAGCATTTT. Encoded protein: CASSSNGRVAYSNQPQHF.

The chain uses TRBV5-1 and TRBJ1-2, with 9 positions matching TRBD1. Germline CDR1 is SGHRS and CDR2 is YFSETQ. This CDR3 comprises 14 residues. V lost 4 bases to trimming and J lost 7 bases; unmatched junction nucleotides: 8. CDR3 bases: TGCGCCAGCAGCGGAGGAACAGGGGGCGGTGGCTACACCTTC. It yields the protein CASSGGTGGGGYTF. The complete variable domain, with remaining parts taken from reference TRBV5-1 and TRBJ1-2, reads KAGVTQTPRYLIKTRGQQVTLSCSPISGHRSVSWYQQTPGQGLQFLFEYFSETQRNKGNFPGRFSGRQFSNSRSEMNVSTLELGDSALYLCASSGGTGGGGYTFGSGTRLTVV.

The gene calls are TRBV7-9 and TRBJ2-1, with a tentative D call TRBD1 (6 bases). V lost 2 bases and J lost 1, with 15 bases in between. CDR3 length: 17 residues. CDR1 and CDR2 from the germline V gene are SEHNR and FQNEAQ (reference sequence). The CDR3 protein is CASSLSYGGPSYNEQFF. For the CDR3, the DNA is TGTGCCAGCAGCTTAAGTTATGGGGGCCCGTCCTACAATGAGCAGTTCTTC.

The chain combines TRBV6-5 with TRBJ1-1; D might be TRBD1 (5 bases). The CDR3 is made up of 15 amino acids. Per germline, CDR1 MNHEY and CDR2 SVGAGI. The ends were cut back, 0 bases at V and 4 bases at J, with 12 bases in the middle. The chain's CDR3 is CASSYSMGLGTEAFF. As DNA, the CDR3 is TGTGCCAGCAGTTACTCGATGGGGCTGGGCACTGAAGCTTTCTTT.

The chain links TRBV4-1 to TRBJ1-1, with a weak D call TRBD1 (5 bases). Looked up from germline, CDR1 is MGHRA and CDR2 is YSYEKL. The CDR3 runs 15 residues. Deletions cut 3 bases from V and 8 bases from J, with 19 bases between. The CDR3 DNA reads as TGCGCCAGCAGCCATGACGGACACTCCGGTTCAGAAGCTTTCTTT. It translates to CASSHDGHSGSEAFF.

In this sample, this clone turned up a few times. V is TRBV7-6 and J is TRBJ2-3, with D tentatively TRBD2 (6 bases). Per germline, CDR1 SGHVS and CDR2 FNYEAQ. V gave up 4 bases and J gave up 6 bases, with 8 bases separating them. The CDR3 covers 12 residues. The DNA of the CDR3 is TGTGCCAGCAGCTCTGGGGGGGATACGCAGTATTTT. Residues: CASSSGGDTQYF. Full variable domain (missing parts from reference TRBV7-6 and TRBJ2-3): GAGVSQSPRYKVTKRGQDVALRCDPISGHVSLYWYRQALGQGPEFLTYFNYEAQQDKSGLPNDRFSAERPEGSISTLTIQRTEQRDSAMYRCASSSGGDTQYFGPGTRLTVL.

The rearrangement uses TRBV4-1 and TRBJ1-5, with D possibly matching TRBD1 (5 bases). Trimming cost V 0 bases and J 7 bases, with 10 bases left between them. The CDR3 is 14 residues long. Germline V gives CDR1 MGHRA, CDR2 YSYEKL. The CDR3: CASSQDVKGQPQHF. The DNA of the CDR3 is TGCGCCAGCAGCCAAGATGTGAAGGGGCAGCCCCAGCATTTT.

This chain uses TRBV30 with TRBJ2-1, with D possibly matching TRBD2 (6 bases). Germline V gives CDR1 GTSNPN, CDR2 SVGIG (reference sequence). V was shortened by 5 bases and J by 4 bases, with 18 bases between the two germline ends. The CDR3 spans 15 residues. The CDR3 nucleotides are TGTGCCTGGCTACTCGGGAGTTCGTCGTACAATGAGCAGTTCTTC. Translating it yields CAWLLGSSSYNEQFF.